This TCR beta chain was found in a study of blood T cell repertoires in COVID-19 (dated by TCRdb to 2020 to 2021). Background for the entire study: Samples covering the acute and convalescent phases of COVID-19 were provided by collaborators in the United States, Italy and Spain. The material from the prospective study consisted of cDNA or gDNA derived from T cells, B-cell-depleted T cells, or PBMCs. Subjects who had been exposed to COVID-19, were actively infected with it, or had recovered from it provided the deeply sampled blood TCRbeta repertoires that made up the dataset. A freely available public database, intended as a resource for researchers studying the immune response to SARS-CoV-2, is where the repertoires were released. Samples came from the ongoing ImmuneRACE study (first 160 participants) plus 1,254 subjects from 6 global collaborators. Sample metadata almost always included a de-identified subject ID, COVID-19 status, age in years and sex. Where HLA class I and class II types were available, the types were taken from metadata supplied by the sample provider, not from assay-based typing. The research as a whole found: The amount of clinical and demographic metadata varied by source and participant and was provided uncurated.

Each collaborating institution followed its own protocols to collect whole blood in K2EDTA tubes. For TCRbeta analysis, collaborators shipped samples as frozen whole blood, isolated PBMCs, or DNA extracted from either of those sample types. TCRbeta CDR3 regions were amplified from genomic DNA by means of the immunoSEQ Assay, a bias-controlled multiplex PCR. From the authors' description of their analysis: The number of nucleated cells in each sample was estimated by amplification of reference gene primers within the assay. To quantify the absolute abundance of each unique TCRbeta CDR3 rearrangement, sequence reads were collapsed and filtered. For each sample, productive Simpson clonality was calculated by taking the square root of Simpson's diversity index across productive rearrangements. Sourced from immuneACCESS, this table was stored by TCRdb with only in-frame sequences that have V and J called. A share of the clones is absent; for the studies checked, an unresolved V gene accounts for under half, and the remainder has no known explanation. The V and J calls and clone size were taken over from that table, and D and trimming were inferred from the DNA. Here the sample has some 76,000 clones; around 86% occur a single time. Jointly, the top ten make up approximately 30% of the sample.

Spanning cysteine to phenylalanine, the CDR3 consists of 13 amino acids. Only the CDR3 region is kept as DNA, spanning 39 bases read in frame from base 1. Via the germline V gene, CDR1 is MNHEY and CDR2 SVGAGI. The germline V and J ends show losses of 4 bases and 7 bases respectively, and no gene match explains 5 bases of the junction. As to this clone: No cognate antigen has been identified for it. No base-level quality is on record; no much larger clone is a single base apart.

The receptor chain draws on TRBV6-5 and TRBJ1-2; TRBD1 matches 8 bases in the middle. The sequenced material came from peripheral blood. The sequence derives from a human donor in a cohort sampled during active COVID-19. The CDR3 protein: CASSFGQGSGYTF. The DNA sequence is as follows: TGTGCCAGCAGTTTCGGACAGGGCAGTGGCTACACCTTC.